These 16 T cell receptor beta chains were all obtained from the same sample, sequenced in a study of T cell responses to AZD1222 COVID-19 vaccine. Profiled with immunoSEQ multiplex PCR; TCRdb holds only in-frame clones, not every one. The data contain around 160,000 clones, approximately 94% of them singletons. The specimen was peripheral blood, collected 28 days after the second AZD1222 dose. The receptors shown here come from an adult who received the AZD1222 COVID-19 vaccine.

The V and J genes are TRBV4-1 and TRBJ2-7; tentatively, D is TRBD1 (6 bases). The CDR3 covers 16 residues. Trimming removed 2 bases at V and 5 bases at J, with 19 bases between. Germline V gene lookup returns CDR1 MGHRA and CDR2 YSYEKL. CDR3 sequence reads: CASSQFPKGQFNEQYF. As DNA, the CDR3 is TGCGCCAGCAGCCAATTTCCAAAGGGACAATTCAACGAGCAGTACTTC.

CDR3 nucleotides: TGTGCCAGCAGTTTTAGCGGGAGCTACGAGCAGTACTTC. Its protein is CASSFSGSYEQYF. V usage is TRBV12-3 or TRBV12-4 and J usage is TRBJ2-7, with 9 nucleotides matching TRBD2. The CDR3 is 13 residues long. V gave up 3 bases and J gave up 3 bases; unmatched junction bases: 0.

CDR3 nucleotide sequence: TGTGCCTGGAGTTCGGGGACTAGCGGGAGGAGTACAGATACGCAGTATTTT. Residues: CAWSSGTSGRSTDTQYF. The chain combines TRBV30 with TRBJ2-3; 15 bases line up with TRBD2. J lost 3 bases, V lost 2 bases, and 6 bases had no gene match. The CDR3 totals 17 residues. Per the germline V gene, CDR1 is GTSNPN and CDR2 is SVGIG (reference sequence).

The chain joins TRBV27 to TRBJ2-1; TRBD2 matches at 13 bases. The CDR3 is 22 residues long. Trimming cost V 4 bases and J 4 bases; bases outside gene matches: 22. CDR1 is MNHEY and CDR2 is SMNVEV in the germline V gene (reference sequence). The CDR3 here is CASSSSRALGGTSGIVYNEQFF. CDR3 nucleotides: TGTGCCAGCAGTTCATCGCGGGCCCTCGGCGGGACTAGCGGGATTGTGTACAATGAGCAGTTCTTC.

The chain recombines TRBV7-8 with TRBJ1-1, with D perhaps matching TRBD1 (5 bases). The CDR3 loop spans 12 amino acids. Germline V gene sequence: CDR1 SGHVS, CDR2 FQNEAQ. The V and J ends lost 5 bases and 9 bases respectively, with 13 bases between them. CDR3 DNA sequence: TGTGCCAGCAGCCTGGACACACTGAAAGCTTTCTTT. This codes for CASSLDTLKAFF.

The V and J genes are TRBV29-1 and TRBJ1-1; D remains unclear. From germline, CDR1 is SQVTM and CDR2 ANQGSEA. Trimming took off 6 bases at V and 10 bases at J, with 12 bases between the two ends. There are 10 residues in the CDR3. CDR3 loop: CSVLLGRAFF. The CDR3 DNA reads as TGCAGCGTCTTACTTGGAAGAGCTTTCTTT.

The gene calls are TRBV28 and TRBJ2-7, with 7 bases matching TRBD2. Unmatched junction bases numbered 3, after V lost 1 base and J lost 0 bases. CDR1 is MDHEN and CDR2 is SYDVKM in the germline V gene. CDR3 size: 15 residues. The CDR3 protein is CASSLYGGSSYEQYF. The CDR3 nucleotides read TGTGCCAGCAGTTTATACGGGGGGTCCTCCTACGAGCAGTACTTC.

The chain couples TRBV7-9 to TRBJ2-1, with 11 bases fitting TRBD2. The germline CDR1 and CDR2 sequences are SEHNR and FQNEAQ (reference sequence). The length of the CDR3 is 17 residues. The V segment lost 5 bases and the J segment 0 bases; nucleotides outside the gene matches: 6. CDR3 DNA sequence: TGTGCCAGCAGCCGCGGACTAGCGGGCACCTCCTACAATGAGCAGTTCTTC. It specifies CASSRGLAGTSYNEQFF.

This sequence joins TRBV28 and TRBJ1-3; D unclear. V dropped 5 bases and J dropped 4 bases, with 18 bases sitting between them. This CDR3 is 16 amino acids long. In germline, CDR1 is MDHEN, CDR2 SYDVKM. CDR3 DNA: TGTGCCAGCAGTCTAGAGGCCTGGAAAGGGGGAAACACCATATATTTT. Protein sequence: CASSLEAWKGGNTIYF.

In this sample, this clone turned up a few times. The chain uses TRBV7-3 and TRBJ2-1; 7 bases are shared with TRBD2. Germline V gene sequence: CDR1 SGHTA, CDR2 FQGTGA. There are 15 residues in the CDR3. The trim removed 5 bases at V and 4 bases at J, leaving 8 bases unmatched. The CDR3 region has the DNA TGTGCCAGCAGCCGGTCCGGGACTAAGTACAATGAGCAGTTCTTC. Amino acids: CASSRSGTKYNEQFF.

This chain joins TRBV7-2 and TRBJ2-3; maybe TRBD1 (7 bases). V lost 9 bases to trimming and J lost 5 bases, with 21 bases between them. The germline V gene has CDR1 SGHTA and CDR2 FQGNSA. This CDR3 comprises 15 residues. The CDR3 sequence: CARTGYSGEVDTQYF. The DNA for the CDR3 is TGTGCCAGGACAGGGTATTCGGGAGAGGTAGATACGCAGTATTTT.

DNA for the CDR3: TGTGCCAGCAGCCGTAACCAGGGGATGAACACTGAAGCTTTCTTT. Translating it yields CASSRNQGMNTEAFF. This chain uses TRBV6-5 with TRBJ1-1; D may be TRBD1 (6 bases). Trimming left V 6 bases short and J 0 bases short, with 14 bases between. This CDR3 is built from 15 residues. Germline V gene sequence: CDR1 MNHEY, CDR2 SVGAGI.

The rearrangement joins TRBV7-8 to TRBJ1-1, with unresolved D. The CDR3 is made up of 11 amino acids. The V end lost 8 bases, the J end lost 6 bases, and 10 bases lay between the germline ends. Germline-derived CDR1 and CDR2 are SGHVS and FQNEAQ. The CDR3, as DNA: TGTGCCAGCGGACCGAGGGCTGAAGCTTTCTTT. Translation: CASGPRAEAFF.

The chain employs TRBV19 and TRBJ2-7, with D possibly TRBD1 on 6 matching bases. Trimming cost V 8 bases and J 4 bases, with 18 bases left between them. The CDR3 consists of 14 residues. Germline lookup yields CDR1 LNHDA and CDR2 SQIVND (reference sequence). CDR3 DNA: TGTGCCAGTTCGACAGGTAGGGACGGGTACGAGCAGTACTTC. It encodes CASSTGRDGYEQYF.

The chain has TRBV9 and TRBJ2-3; TRBD2 agrees at 9 bases. Germline-derived CDR1 and CDR2 are SGDLS and YYNGEE. The CDR3 is 15 amino acids. The V segment lost 0 bases and the J segment 4 bases; nucleotides outside the gene matches: 3. The CDR3: CASSVEAGGADTQYF. The CDR3 DNA sequence: TGTGCCAGCAGCGTAGAAGCGGGAGGTGCAGATACGCAGTATTTT.

This chain connects TRBV5-1 to TRBJ2-3; tentatively, D is TRBD1 (5 bases). The V end was cut by 0 bases, the J end by 0 bases, with 5 bases between. The germline CDR1 and CDR2 sequences are SGHRS and YFSETQ. CDR3 length: 14 residues. The CDR3 spells CASSLGQSTDTQYF. CDR3 DNA: TGCGCCAGCAGCTTGGGACAGAGCACAGATACGCAGTATTTT.